Listed here are 4 T cell receptor beta chains from one sample, sequenced in a study of T-cell memory formation after mild COVID-19. TCRdb fed the 5' RACE reads into MiXCR, producing one record per CDR3 protein. The profile shows some 260,000 distinct CDR3 sequences, approximately 16% of them singletons. The sample comprised PBMCs or a T cell subset sorted from them (not recorded which). The receptors shown here come from a man aged 18 to 35 who had mild COVID-19 (a few samples of this study predate the infection). Cell type and time point are not known.

This clonotype was found a few times. The chain is built from TRBV29-1 and TRBJ1-1; TRBD1 agrees at 8 bases. Germline V CDR1 and CDR2: SQVTM, ANQGSEA. CDR3 size: 13 residues. Unmatched junction bases numbered 4, after V lost 6 bases and J lost 1 base. The CDR3 reads CSVTGARNTEAFF. The CDR3 bases are TGCAGCGTGACAGGGGCGAGGAACACTGAAGCTTTCTTT.

This rearrangement joins TRBV7-2 to TRBJ1-4; perhaps TRBD1 as D (6 bases). Germline assignment: CDR1 SGHTA and CDR2 FQGNSA. The CDR3 is made up of 14 amino acids. V lost 6 bases to trimming and J lost 10 bases, with 18 bases between them. CDR3 bases: TGTGCCAGCAGTTTGATGGGGGGGCTGGCAAAACTGTTTTTT. Protein product: CASSLMGGLAKLFF.

The chain combines TRBV20-1 with TRBJ2-3; TRBD2 is a possible D gene (6 bases). V lost 8 bases and J 1 base, leaving 10 bases between the germline ends. The germline gives CDR1 DFQATT, CDR2 SNEGSKA (reference sequence). The CDR3 runs 12 residues. The CDR3 DNA reads TGCAGTAAATGGGGGGGCACAGATACGCAGTATTTT. Translated: CSKWGGTDTQYF.

The rearrangement joins TRBV7-2 to TRBJ2-1; D is perhaps TRBD1 (5 bases). The CDR3 is made up of 12 amino acids. V dropped 7 bases and J dropped 13 bases, with 17 bases sitting between them. Germline V gene data show CDR1 as SGHTA and CDR2 as FQGNSA. CDR3 DNA sequence: TGTGCCAGCACCCCGGATTGGACATATCAGTTCTTC. Its translation is CASTPDWTYQFF.